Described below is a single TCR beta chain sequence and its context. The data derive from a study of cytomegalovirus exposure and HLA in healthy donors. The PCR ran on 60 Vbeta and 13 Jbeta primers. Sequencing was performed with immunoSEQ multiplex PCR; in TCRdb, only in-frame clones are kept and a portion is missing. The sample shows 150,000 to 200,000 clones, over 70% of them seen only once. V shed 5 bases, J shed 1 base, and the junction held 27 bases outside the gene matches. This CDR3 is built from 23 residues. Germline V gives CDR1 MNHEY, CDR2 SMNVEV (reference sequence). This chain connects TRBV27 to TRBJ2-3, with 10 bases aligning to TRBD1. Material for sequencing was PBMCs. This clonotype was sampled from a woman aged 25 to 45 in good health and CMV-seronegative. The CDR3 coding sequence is TGTGCCAGCAGTCCCTACGGACCTCCGGGACAGGGGAAGGGTGTTCGCTGCACAGATACGCAGTATTTT. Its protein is CASSPYGPPGQGKGVRCTDTQYF.